This T cell receptor beta chain was captured in a study of OX40 agonist ivuxolimab in advanced cancers. The overall study: The study enrolled dose-escalation patients with hepatocellular carcinoma, melanoma, renal cell or head and neck cancer.

About this clone itself: Its specificity is not known.

If patients had autoimmune disease history or systemic immunosuppression, they were excluded. Looked up from germline, CDR1 is SGHRS and CDR2 is YFSETQ. The CDR3 totals 15 residues. V dropped 5 bases and J dropped 7; count of bases not matched to a gene: 15. Data came from immunoSEQ multiplex PCR; TCRdb stores just in-frame clones and leaves some out. Here the sample spans about 48,000 clones, about 87% being singletons. General study points: More expanded clones were seen, on average, in CD8+ T cells than in CD4+.

This receptor was taken from an adult with an advanced solid tumor such as melanoma, head and neck, liver or kidney cancer. This sequence joins TRBV5-1 and TRBJ2-7, with TRBD1 matching 7 bases. The specimen was CD4+ or CD8+ T cells sorted from blood, collected in a trial of the OX40 agonist ivuxolimab. The chain's CDR3 is CASRLENTGDGEQYF. The CDR3 DNA reads TGCGCCAGCAGACTGGAGAATACAGGGGATGGAGAGCAGTACTTC.